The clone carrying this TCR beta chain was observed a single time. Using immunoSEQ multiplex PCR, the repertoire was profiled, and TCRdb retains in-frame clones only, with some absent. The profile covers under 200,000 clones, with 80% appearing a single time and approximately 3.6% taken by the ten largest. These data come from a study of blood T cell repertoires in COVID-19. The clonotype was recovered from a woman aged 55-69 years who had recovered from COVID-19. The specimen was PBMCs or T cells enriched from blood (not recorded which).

This CDR3 is CASSPTGESTDTQYF. CDR3 coding DNA: TGTGCCAGCTCCCCGACCGGGGAATCCACAGATACGCAGTATTTT. The chain is built from TRBV5-4 and TRBJ2-3, with D perhaps TRBD2 (5 bases). Trimming stripped 7 bases from V and 2 bases from J, with 17 bases between. The CDR3 totals 15 residues. CDR1 is SGHNT, CDR2 YYREEE, per germline (reference sequence).